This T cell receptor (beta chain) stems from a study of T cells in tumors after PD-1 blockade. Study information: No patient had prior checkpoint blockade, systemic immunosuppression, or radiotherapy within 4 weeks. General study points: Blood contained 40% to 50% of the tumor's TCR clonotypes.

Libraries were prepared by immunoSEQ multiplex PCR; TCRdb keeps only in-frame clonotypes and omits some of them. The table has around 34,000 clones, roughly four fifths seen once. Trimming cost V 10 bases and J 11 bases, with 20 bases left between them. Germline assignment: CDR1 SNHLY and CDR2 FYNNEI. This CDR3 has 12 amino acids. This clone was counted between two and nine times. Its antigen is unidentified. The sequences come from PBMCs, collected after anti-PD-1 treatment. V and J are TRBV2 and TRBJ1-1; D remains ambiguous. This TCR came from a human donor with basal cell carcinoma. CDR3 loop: CAIPDRASGAFF. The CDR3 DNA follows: TGTGCCATCCCGGACCGGGCCTCCGGTGCTTTCTTT.